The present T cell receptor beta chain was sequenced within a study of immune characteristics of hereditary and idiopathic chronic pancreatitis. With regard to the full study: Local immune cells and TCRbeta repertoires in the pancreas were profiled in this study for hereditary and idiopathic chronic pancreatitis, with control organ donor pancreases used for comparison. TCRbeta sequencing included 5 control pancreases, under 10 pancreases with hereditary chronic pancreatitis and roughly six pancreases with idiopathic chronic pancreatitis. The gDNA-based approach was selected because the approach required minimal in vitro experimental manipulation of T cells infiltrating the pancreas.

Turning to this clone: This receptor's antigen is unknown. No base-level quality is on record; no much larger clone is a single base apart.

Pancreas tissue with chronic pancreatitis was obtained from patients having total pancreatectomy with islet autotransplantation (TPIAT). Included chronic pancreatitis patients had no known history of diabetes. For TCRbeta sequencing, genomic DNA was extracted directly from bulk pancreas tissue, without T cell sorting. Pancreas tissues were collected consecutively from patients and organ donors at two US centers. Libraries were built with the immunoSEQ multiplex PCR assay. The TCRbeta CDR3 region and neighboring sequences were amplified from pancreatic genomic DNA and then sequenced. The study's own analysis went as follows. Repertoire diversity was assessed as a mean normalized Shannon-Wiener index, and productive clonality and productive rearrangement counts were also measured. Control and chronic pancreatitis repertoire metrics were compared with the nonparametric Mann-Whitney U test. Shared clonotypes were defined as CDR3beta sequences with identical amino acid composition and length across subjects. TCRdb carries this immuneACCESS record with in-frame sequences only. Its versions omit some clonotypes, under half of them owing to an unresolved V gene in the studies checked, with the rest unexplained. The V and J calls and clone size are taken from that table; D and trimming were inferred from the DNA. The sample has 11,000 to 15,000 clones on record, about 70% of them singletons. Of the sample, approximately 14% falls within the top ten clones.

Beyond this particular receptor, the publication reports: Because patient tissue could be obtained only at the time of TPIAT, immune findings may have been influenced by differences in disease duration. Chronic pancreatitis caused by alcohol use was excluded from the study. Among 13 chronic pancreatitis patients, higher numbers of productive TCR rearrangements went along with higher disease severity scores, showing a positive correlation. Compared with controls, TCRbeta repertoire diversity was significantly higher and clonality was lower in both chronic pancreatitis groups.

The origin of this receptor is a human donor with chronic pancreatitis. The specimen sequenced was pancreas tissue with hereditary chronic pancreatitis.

CDR3 reads: CASSLRDRDAYGYTF. Here is the DNA: TGCGCCAGCAGCTTGAGGGACAGGGATGCCTATGGCTACACCTTC. The V gene is TRBV5-1 and the J gene is TRBJ1-2; 9 central bases correspond to TRBD1. Taken from the germline V gene, the CDR1 and CDR2 loops are SGHRS and YFSETQ. The CDR3 spans 15 residues, from the cysteine through the phenylalanine. Just the 45-base CDR3 DNA is kept, in frame starting at base 1. V trim: 1 base; J trim: 4 bases; unmatched bases: 5.